This entry is about one T cell receptor beta chain. It lacks a known antigen. An end of the junction differs from the germline gene, which may be a read error. This entry belongs to a study of blood T cells in healthy people across ages (dated by TCRdb to 2014 to 2015). Study-wide context: In model experiments, roughly one uniquely barcoded TCR beta cDNA molecule per two T cells was captured by template switching. The study measured age-related changes in TCR beta repertoire diversity using deep sequencing normalized with unique cDNA molecular identifiers. Four age groups were formed from the donors: young (average approximately 15 years), middle-aged (more than 35), aged (roughly 56) and long-lived (approximately 80). The study analyzed two additional independent replicas of 1 million unique cDNA reads from the same blood draw for two donors, one aged 18 to 30 and one aged 80 or older.

The library was generated by 5' RACE. Instrument on record: Illumina HiSeq 2500. A second PCR of about 7 to 12 cycles was run with a J-beta primer mix and a sample-barcoded 5' primer. A unique molecular identifier was introduced onto each TCR beta cDNA molecule by a template-switch 5' adaptor carrying 12 random nucleotides. Each sample yielded at least 2.5 million CDR3-containing paired-end reads. First-strand cDNA was synthesized from all RNA with the Mint cDNA synthesis kit, primed by a TRBC-specific oligonucleotide. All cDNA was treated with uracil-DNA glycosylase and then went through a first 18-cycle PCR with the universal primers M1SS and BC2_uni_R. In the authors' own workflow: For normalization, 1 million high-quality reads, each with a distinct molecular identifier, were randomly selected from each sample. Reads sharing molecular identifiers were discarded rather than binned into consensus sequences. MiTCR, set to a Q25 quality threshold and the strictest error-elimination algorithm, was used for CDR3 identification, clonotype clustering and error correction. A nonparametric unseen species model with Euler transformation was used to estimate a lower bound on total TCR beta diversity. TCRdb reprocessed the public reads (quality trimming at Q25 with fastp, clone calling with MiXCR) and kept in-frame beta chains. Each record represents a unique CDR3 protein, reported with the most common genes and DNA among its rows. The V and J calls were not made by the authors but by TCRdb's processing. For this sample there are about 930,000 distinct CDR3 sequences; under 35% appear just once. The ten largest make up 9.5% to 13% of the sample.

The roughly 39 donors, aged about 6 to 95 years, were systemically healthy Caucasian individuals from Russia. Roughly 9 milliliters of peripheral blood were drawn from each donor into EDTA-treated Vacutainer tubes. Ficoll-Paque density-gradient centrifugation was used to isolate PBMCs, with at least 6.5 million per sample. Trizol reagent was used to extract total RNA from PBMCs, with at least 5.5 micrograms per sample. Naive CD45RAhigh/CD27high T cell percentages were measured by flow cytometry on a PBMC aliquot from every donor. The CDR3, from cysteine to phenylalanine, totals 16 residues. The read is trimmed to its CDR3 DNA, 48 bases read in frame from base 1. CDR1 and CDR2 are read off the germline V gene as SGHRS and YFSETQ. Points the paper makes about the study in general: Donor CMV infection status was unknown, potentially confounding age-related changes in expanded clonotypes. There was a strong correlation between observed TCR beta diversity and the percentage of naive T cells measured by flow cytometry. Estimates of total diversity from one million sequenced T cells were regarded as lower bounds and underestimates. Compared with the aged group, the long-lived group had more naive CD4+ T cells, fewer expanded clones and increased TCR diversity, a pattern suggesting age selection. As age increased, observed TCR beta diversity per million T cells dropped in a roughly linear way, and a significant reduction was already evident by age 40. Because profiling used bulk unsorted PBMCs, naive and antigen-experienced compartments could not be compared conclusively.

The same sample was also used in a study of T cells of mothers and their children. The second publication reports: The donors were nine systemically healthy Caucasian individuals, made up of three mothers and their six children. cDNA synthesis used all of the extracted RNA, with approximately 1.4 ug of RNA in each 15 ul reaction. In the second PCR, the M1S primer added sample barcodes and 2-4 random nucleotides. Over 10 million TCR beta CDR3 reads came from each mother, compared with approximately 3 million reads from each child. Thymic selection shapes the output of TCR recombination in a similar way in related and unrelated pairs, and inherited differences have a minor effect. Normalized repertoire overlap was always slightly but never significantly higher in related than unrelated mother-child pairs. No persistent microchimeric T cell clones were detected, at a sensitivity of roughly 93 clones per million clonotypes. Deep NGS was used in the study to compare the TCR beta repertoires of mothers and children and to look for features that separate related mother-child pairs from unrelated individuals. Mothers averaged roughly 40 +/- 4 years of age and children averaged roughly 11 +/- 4 years. Libraries were sequenced on Illumina HiSeq 2000 with 100+100 nt paired-end reads after adapter ligation with NEBNext reagents. To avoid cross-contamination, the mother libraries and the child libraries were prepared a month apart and sequenced in separate runs. For each donor, somewhere between about 500,000 and 2,000,000 distinct TCR beta clonotypes were identified. Naive TCR beta clonotypes were estimated from low-frequency clonotypes matched to each donor's FACS-determined naive share, without sorting.

The chain links TRBV5-1 with TRBJ2-2, and 9 bases in between align with TRBD1. Sequenced sample: blood. This TCR came from a woman aged 40-49 years in good health. The sequence in DNA is TGCGCCAACAGCTTGGGACAGGGAATGTCGGTCGGGGAGCTGTTTTTT. This is translated as CANSLGQGMSVGELFF.